Following are 19 T cell receptor beta chains from one sample sequenced in a study of OX40 agonist ivuxolimab in advanced cancers. TCRdb's copy holds only in-frame clones and misses some; the assay was immunoSEQ multiplex PCR. The table has approximately 63,000 clones, around 89% seen once. The sample consisted of CD4+ or CD8+ T cells sorted from blood, taken in a trial of the OX40 agonist ivuxolimab. These receptors were collected from an adult with an advanced solid tumor such as melanoma, head and neck, liver or kidney cancer.

By proportion, this clone is medium-sized (0.01 to 0.1%). The chain carries TRBV30 and TRBJ1-2, with D possibly being TRBD1 (5 bases). Germline CDR1 is GTSNPN and CDR2 is SVGIG (reference sequence). CDR3 length: 13 residues. Trimming stripped 0 bases from V and 8 bases from J, with 13 bases between. The CDR3 here is CAWSVGGAEGYTF. CDR3 bases: TGTGCCTGGAGTGTCGGAGGGGCTGAGGGCTACACCTTC.

V and J are TRBV5-1 and TRBJ2-7; D remains unclear. Germline V gene lookup returns CDR1 SGHRS and CDR2 YFSETQ. The CDR3 contains 12 residues. Trimming removed 0 bases at V and 10 bases at J, with 11 bases between. CDR3 nucleotides: TGCGCCAGCAGCTTGGGCGGCGAACGTCAGTACTTC. Residues: CASSLGGERQYF.

The chain couples TRBV28 to TRBJ1-5; TRBD1 is a possible D gene (5 bases). CDR1 is MDHEN and CDR2 is SYDVKM in the germline V gene. Trimming took 4 bases from V and 9 from J, leaving 10 bases between them. This CDR3 has 12 amino acids. This CDR3 reads CASSSGTRPQHF. CDR3 DNA sequence: TGTGCCAGCAGTTCAGGGACTCGGCCCCAGCATTTT.

J is TRBJ1-4 and V is TRBV4-2; possible D gene TRBD1, 6 bases. The length of the CDR3 is 15 residues. V lost 2 bases and J 3 bases, leaving 10 bases between the germline ends. Germline loops: CDR1 LGHNA, CDR2 YNFKEQ. The CDR3 bases are TGTGCCAGCAGCCAATTTTGGGGGCCTAATGAAAAACTGTTTTTT. Translated: CASSQFWGPNEKLFF.

CDR3 loop: CASSSGLTDKQYF. The CDR3 nucleotides read TGTGCCAGCAGCTCCGGACTCACCGATAAGCAGTACTTC. The chain uses TRBV11-1 and TRBJ2-7; possible D gene TRBD2, 5 bases. CDR1 is SGHAT and CDR2 is FQDESV in the germline V gene (reference sequence). The CDR3 is made up of 13 amino acids. Trimming cost V 4 bases and J 8 bases, with 15 bases left between them.

This sequence joins TRBV7-8 and TRBJ2-7; D remains ambiguous. Germline CDR1 reads SGHVS; CDR2 reads FQNEAQ. V was shortened by 0 bases and J by 2 bases, with 8 bases between the two germline ends. The length of the CDR3 is 14 residues. The CDR3 DNA is TGTGCCAGCAGCTTAGCGGTACGGGCCTACGAGCAGTACTTC. Residues: CASSLAVRAYEQYF.

This clone is a singleton in its sample. The rearrangement links TRBV19 to TRBJ1-1; D call uncertain. The CDR3 runs to 14 residues. Germline V lookup: CDR1 LNHDA, CDR2 SQIVND (reference sequence). Trimming left V 3 bases short and J 1 base short, with 9 bases between. CDR3 nucleotides: TGTGCCAGTAGTATTAGGGCCGGGAACACTGAAGCTTTCTTT. Its protein is CASSIRAGNTEAFF. Complete variable domain (other parts from reference TRBV19 and TRBJ1-1): DGGITQSPKYLFRKEGQNVTLSCEQNLNHDAMYWYRQDPGQGLRLIYYSQIVNDFQKGDIAEGYSVSREKKESFPLTVTSAQKNPTAFYLCASSIRAGNTEAFFGQGTRLTVV.

The rearrangement joins TRBV7-9 to TRBJ1-5, with 7 bases aligning to TRBD1. After removal of 1 base from V and 2 bases from J, the junction contained 5 bases not matched to a gene. CDR3 size: 16 residues. CDR1 is SEHNR and CDR2 is FQNEAQ in the germline V gene (reference sequence). The CDR3 sequence: CASSLEQGSGNQPQHF. CDR3 DNA sequence: TGTGCCAGCAGCTTAGAACAGGGGAGCGGCAATCAGCCCCAGCATTTT.

This clone was seen a single time. The chain has TRBV27 and TRBJ2-5; D is unresolved. This CDR3 comprises 13 residues. Germline values: CDR1 MNHEY, CDR2 SMNVEV (reference sequence). The V end lost 5 bases, the J end lost 1 base, and 8 bases lay between the germline ends. The CDR3 protein is CASSNIGQETQYF. The CDR3 region has the DNA TGTGCCAGCAGTAATATCGGCCAAGAGACCCAGTACTTC.

The chain uses TRBV7-3 and TRBJ2-5; 8 bases are a match to TRBD1. The CDR3 loop spans 17 amino acids. CDR1 is SGHTA and CDR2 is FQGTGA in the germline V gene. Unmatched junction bases numbered 11, after V lost 1 base and J lost 4 bases. Written as DNA, the CDR3 is TGTGCCAGCAGCTTAATTGGGCAGGGGGCCTTTCTAGAGACCCAGTACTTC. It yields the protein CASSLIGQGAFLETQYF.

V and J are TRBV19 and TRBJ2-1; TRBD1 matches 9 bases. Germline CDR1 and CDR2: LNHDA and SQIVND (reference sequence). The ends lost 5 bases at V and 4 bases at J; junction bases unmatched: 6. The CDR3 consists of 15 residues. The CDR3: CASSWGDRAYNEQFF. DNA for the CDR3: TGTGCCAGTAGTTGGGGGGACAGGGCTTACAATGAGCAGTTCTTC.

The gene calls are TRBV5-6 and TRBJ2-7; D not certain. CDR1 and CDR2 from the germline V gene are SGHDT and YYEEEE. The length of the CDR3 is 13 residues. Trimming cost V 2 bases and J 1 base, with 7 bases left between them. In nucleotides, the CDR3 is TGTGCCAGCAGCTTTGGCCAATCCTACGAGCAGTACTTC. It encodes CASSFGQSYEQYF.

The count of this clone is one. The rearrangement links TRBV2 to TRBJ2-5; 7 bases agree with TRBD1. The CDR3 covers 14 residues. V lost 6 bases, J lost 5 bases, and 9 bases stayed unmatched. Germline loops: CDR1 SNHLY, CDR2 FYNNEI. In nucleotides, the CDR3 is TGTGCCAGCAGGACAGGGCTCGGTTTGGAGACCCAGTACTTC. Translated: CASRTGLGLETQYF.

This chain joins TRBV5-4 and TRBJ2-7; 8 positions match TRBD1. With 4 bases clipped from V and 5 bases from J, the junction kept 5 bases outside the gene matches. The CDR3 has 13 residues. The germline CDR1 and CDR2 sequences are SGHNT and YYREEE (reference sequence). As DNA, the CDR3 is TGTGCCAGCAGCCCGACAGGGGACGACGAGCAGTACTTC. Residues: CASSPTGDDEQYF.

This clone was recorded only once. The chain has TRBV5-6 and TRBJ1-2; 11 nucleotides align to TRBD1. Germline CDR1 and CDR2: SGHDT and YYEEEE. The CDR3 length is 15 residues. V was pared by 3 bases and J by 5 bases, with 6 bases of the junction left unmatched. DNA of the CDR3: TGTGCCAGCAGCTCTTCCGGGACAGGGGGTTATGGCTACACCTTC. Translated, it gives CASSSSGTGGYGYTF. The variable domain in full, completed from reference TRBV5-6 and TRBJ1-2, reads DAGVTQSPTHLIKTRGQQVTLRCSPKSGHDTVSWYQQALGQGPQFIFQYYEEEERQRGNFPDRFSGHQFPNYSSELNVNALLLGDSALYLCASSSSGTGGYGYTFGSGTRLTVV.

This chain connects TRBV4-3 to TRBJ2-3; D gene unclear. Germline assignment: CDR1 LGHNA and CDR2 YSLEER. The CDR3 loop spans 14 amino acids. V shed 4 bases and J shed 4 bases, with 12 bases lying between them. CDR3 sequence: CASSRSRQSDTQYF. Written as DNA, the CDR3 is TGCGCCAGCAGCCGCAGCCGACAATCAGATACGCAGTATTTT.

V is TRBV11-1 and J is TRBJ1-1; possibly TRBD1 for D (6 bases). V gave up 2 bases and J gave up 5 bases, with 15 bases separating them. The CDR3 is 15 amino acids. The germline V gene has CDR1 SGHAT and CDR2 FQDESV (reference sequence). CDR3: CASSLKRTGSTEAFF. The DNA of the CDR3 is TGTGCCAGCAGCTTAAAACGAACAGGGAGTACTGAAGCTTTCTTT.

The V gene is TRBV14, the J gene TRBJ2-7; unclear D gene. CDR1 is SGHDN, CDR2 FVKESK, per germline. This CDR3 is 13 amino acids long. V shed 0 bases and J shed 2 bases, with 5 bases lying between them. The CDR3 reads CASSQDVPYEQYF. CDR3 bases: TGTGCCAGCAGCCAAGATGTCCCCTACGAGCAGTACTTC.

The chain couples TRBV11-3 to TRBJ2-1; 12 bases fit TRBD1. Germline V gene lookup returns CDR1 SGHNT and CDR2 YENEEA. This CDR3 has 15 amino acids. Trimming cost V 5 bases and J 9 bases; bases outside gene matches: 8. As DNA, the CDR3 is TGTGCCAGCAGCCCCCCCGGGACAGGGGGCAGTGAGCAGTTCTTC. This sequence encodes CASSPPGTGGSEQFF.